The 20 T cell receptor beta chains presented below share a single source sample, sequenced in a study of control samples from healthy donors and cancer patients. Repertoires were generated with immunoSEQ multiplex PCR, while TCRdb's copy carries only in-frame clones and drops some. The top ten clones hold 5.5% to 6.5% of a sample with 80,000 or so clones, around 92% of them seen once. The source material was blood. These receptors originate from a woman aged 55-70 years in good health.

CDR3 coding DNA: TGTGCCAGCAGCCCTGGACAGGGAGGTGGAAACACCATATATTTT. Amino acids: CASSPGQGGGNTIYF. The V call is TRBV4-2, the J call TRBJ1-3; 8 nucleotides align to TRBD1. This CDR3 region has 15 residues. The V gene's germline CDR1 is LGHNA and CDR2 YNFKEQ. The junction had 5 bases not matched to a gene; V was cut back by 4 bases and J by 3 bases.

The chain has TRBV5-1 and TRBJ1-2; the D is unclear. The germline gives CDR1 SGHRS, CDR2 YFSETQ. V lost 0 bases to trimming and J lost 1 base, with 7 bases between them. This CDR3 spans 14 amino acids. CDR3 DNA: TGCGCCAGCAGCTTGGAGGCACTTAACTATGGCTACACCTTC. Its protein product is CASSLEALNYGYTF.

This chain joins TRBV4-1 and TRBJ2-6, with a tentative D call TRBD1 (6 bases). CDR1 and CDR2 from the germline V gene are MGHRA and YSYEKL. The CDR3 spans 16 residues. The V end was cut by 3 bases, the J end by 0 bases, with 9 bases between. In nucleotides, the CDR3 is TGCGCCAGCAGCCAGGGGGCCCACTCTGGGGCCAACGTCCTGACTTTC. Translated: CASSQGAHSGANVLTF.

In regard to this clone: The same CDR3 can be traced to other DNA sequences in this sample. The chain couples TRBV7-9 to TRBJ2-2; D is undetermined. V lost 4 bases, J lost 3 bases, and 3 bases lay in between. Germline lookup yields CDR1 SEHNR and CDR2 FQNEAQ (reference sequence). The CDR3 has 12 residues. CDR3 coding DNA: TGTGCCAGCAGCTCGGACACCGGGGAGCTGTTTTTT. Translation gives CASSSDTGELFF. The variable domain in full, completed from reference TRBV7-9 and TRBJ2-2, reads DTGVSQNPRHKITKRGQNVTFRCDPISEHNRLYWYRQTLGQGPEFLTYFQNEAQLEKSRLLSDRFSAERPKGSFSTLEIQRTEQGDSAMYLCASSSDTGELFFGEGSRLTVL.

The chain carries TRBV6-2 or TRBV6-3 and TRBJ2-7; 7 nucleotides align to TRBD1. The V gene's germline CDR1 is MNHEY and CDR2 SVGEGT. Trimming at V came to 5 bases and at J to 3 bases, leaving 1 base not matched to a gene. This CDR3 region has 12 residues. The CDR3 DNA reads TGTGCCAGCAGTCGACAGGGCTACGAGCAGTACTTC. Translated: CASSRQGYEQYF.

This sequence joins TRBV19 and TRBJ2-7; D is possibly TRBD1 (5 bases). Trimming stripped 7 bases from V and 4 bases from J, with 17 bases between. The CDR3 spans 14 residues. Germline CDR1 reads LNHDA; CDR2 reads SQIVND (reference sequence). The CDR3: CASKVGQLGYEQYF. In nucleotides, the CDR3 is TGTGCCAGTAAAGTGGGGCAGCTTGGGTACGAGCAGTACTTC.

This sequence joins TRBV29-1 and TRBJ2-4; a weak D match, TRBD1 (5 bases). This CDR3 is built from 12 residues. Deletions cut 7 bases from V and 3 bases from J, with 10 bases between. CDR1 and CDR2 (germline): SQVTM, ANQGSEA. The CDR3 is CSGSDSKNIQYF. The DNA of the CDR3 is TGCAGCGGCTCCGACAGCAAAAACATTCAGTACTTC.

J is TRBJ2-5 and V is TRBV11-3; 8 nucleotides agree with TRBD1. The V and J ends lost 5 bases and 4 bases, in that order; junction bases with no gene match: 3. This CDR3 is built from 13 residues. Germline V gene lookup returns CDR1 SGHNT and CDR2 YENEEA. The CDR3 spells CASSGTGGETQYF. CDR3 bases: TGTGCCAGCAGCGGAACAGGGGGAGAGACCCAGTACTTC.

V and J are TRBV28 and TRBJ2-7; D may be TRBD1 or TRBD2 (7 bases each). With 7 bases removed from V and 4 bases from J, the gap between germline ends came to 17 bases. The CDR3 runs to 14 residues. CDR1 MDHEN and CDR2 SYDVKM come from the germline V gene. As DNA, the CDR3 is TGTGCCAGCACTCAGGGGGGGCCACCTTACGAGCAGTACTTC. This gives the protein CASTQGGPPYEQYF.

This sequence joins TRBV2 and TRBJ2-2; a possible D gene is TRBD1 (6 bases). Germline V gene sequence: CDR1 SNHLY, CDR2 FYNNEI. Trimming took off 5 bases at V and 5 bases at J, with 9 bases between the two ends. This CDR3 is 13 amino acids long. DNA for the CDR3: TGTGCCAGCAGTCCAACAGGGACCGGGGAGCTGTTTTTT. Amino acid sequence: CASSPTGTGELFF.

The CDR3 nucleotides are TGTGCCAGCTTCTCGGGGCAAGTCACCGGCTACACCTTC. Its protein is CASFSGQVTGYTF. This sequence joins TRBV28 and TRBJ1-2; weak D call: TRBD1 (5 bases). The CDR3 consists of 13 residues. V was shortened by 8 bases and J by 8 bases, with 18 bases between the two germline ends. CDR1 is MDHEN, CDR2 SYDVKM, per germline.

This rearrangement joins TRBV4-1 to TRBJ2-7; 11 bases map to TRBD2. V lost 1 base and J lost 3; bases outside the gene matches: 5. CDR1 is MGHRA and CDR2 is YSYEKL in the germline V gene. The CDR3 is 16 residues long. DNA of the CDR3: TGCGCCAGCAGCCAAGGGATTAGCGGGAGGGGCTACGAGCAGTACTTC. Translating it yields CASSQGISGRGYEQYF.

The chain uses TRBV10-3 and TRBJ2-7; possibly TRBD2 for D (5 bases). V dropped 10 bases and J dropped 4 bases, with 11 bases sitting between them. Germline V gene sequence: CDR1 ENHRY, CDR2 SYGVKD. The length of the CDR3 is 11 residues. As DNA, the CDR3 is TGTGCCACCCAACTAGAATACGAGCAGTACTTC. Encoded protein: CATQLEYEQYF.

The V gene is TRBV28, the J gene TRBJ2-1; no reliable D call. Deletions cut 8 bases from V and 5 bases from J, with 19 bases between. The CDR3 has 15 amino acids. Looked up from germline, CDR1 is MDHEN and CDR2 is SYDVKM. In nucleotides, the CDR3 is TGTGCCAGCCGTAAGGGCCCCCAGTTTAACAATGAGCAGTTCTTC. The encoded protein is CASRKGPQFNNEQFF.

The V and J genes are TRBV4-1 and TRBJ2-7; D may be TRBD2 (5 bases). The V end was cut by 7 bases, the J end by 5 bases, with 21 bases between. CDR1 is MGHRA and CDR2 is YSYEKL in the germline V gene. The CDR3 sequence is 15 residues long. CDR3 bases: TGCGCCAGCACCCCTGGACTTTCCGAAGGACACGAGCAGTACTTC. Its translation is CASTPGLSEGHEQYF.

The rearrangement joins TRBV4-1 to TRBJ1-1, with a possible D match to TRBD1 (6 bases). Germline CDR1 and CDR2: MGHRA and YSYEKL. The CDR3 totals 16 residues. V dropped 1 base and J dropped 1 base, with 13 bases sitting between them. CDR3 loop: CASSQGVGQQNTEAFF. The CDR3 coding sequence is TGCGCCAGCAGCCAAGGGGTTGGACAGCAGAACACTGAAGCTTTCTTT.

V gene TRBV5-4 combines with J gene TRBJ2-5; 15 positions match TRBD2. CDR1 is SGHNT and CDR2 is YYREEE in the germline V gene (reference sequence). This CDR3 region has 17 residues. After removal of 7 bases from V and 4 bases from J, the junction contained 11 bases not matched to a gene. The DNA of the CDR3 is TGTGCCAGCGCCCGGACTAGCGGGAGGGCCGCCGGAGAGACCCAGTACTTC. It encodes CASARTSGRAAGETQYF. The full variable domain, completed using reference TRBV5-4 and TRBJ2-5, is ETGVTQSPTHLIKTRGQQVTLRCSSQSGHNTVSWYQQALGQGPQFIFQYYREEENGRGNFPPRFSGLQFPNYSSELNVNALELDDSALYLCASARTSGRAAGETQYFGPGTRLLVL.

V is TRBV28 and J is TRBJ1-1; D is ambiguous. This CDR3 contains 12 residues. V dropped 2 bases and J dropped 7 bases, with 8 bases sitting between them. Germline V gives CDR1 MDHEN, CDR2 SYDVKM. The DNA for the CDR3 is TGTGCCAGCAGTTTAGGGCGGTTTGAAGCTTTCTTT. Translation gives CASSLGRFEAFF.

The V call is TRBV7-9, the J call TRBJ2-2, with D possibly being TRBD2 (6 bases). Trimming shortened V by 5 bases and J by 6 bases, and 10 bases separated the two germline ends. Germline CDR1 SEHNR, CDR2 FQNEAQ (reference sequence). The CDR3 spans 13 residues. The CDR3, as DNA: TGTGCCAGCAGCCAAGGAGGGGCCGGGGAGCTGTTTTTT. It codes for CASSQGGAGELFF.

This chain uses TRBV28 with TRBJ2-1; TRBD2 might be the D (5 bases). The V end was cut by 4 bases, the J end by 0 bases, with 10 bases between. CDR3 length equals 15 residues. CDR1 is MDHEN and CDR2 is SYDVKM in the germline V gene. The CDR3 is CASSSPRDSYNEQFF. The DNA for the CDR3 is TGTGCCAGCAGTTCCCCCCGGGACTCCTACAATGAGCAGTTCTTC.